This is a list of T cell receptor beta chains from one sample in a study of a mutant IDH1 vaccine in newly diagnosed glioma. This table comes from immunoSEQ multiplex PCR, and its TCRdb copy is limited to in-frame clones, with some not included. The table has about 46,000 clones, approximately 92% seen once. These receptors have no identified antigens. The sequencing here drew on PBMCs, taken from a glioma patient whose treatment included an IDH1 peptide vaccine. These receptors were obtained from a man aged 50 to 59 with glioma. Each CDR3 is given with its conserved first and last residue.

V gene	J gene	CDR3 protein
TRBV30	TRBJ2-7	CAWRRAYEQYF
TRBV9	TRBJ2-3	CASSDTGEFTDTQYF
TRBV5-6	TRBJ1-5	CASSFRGQGQPQHF
TRBV5-4	TRBJ2-3	CASSFHSASGSRDTQYF
TRBV30	TRBJ2-3	CAWSLTGTRTDTQYF
TRBV9	TRBJ1-5	CASSVGDTRNQPQHF
TRBV20-1	TRBJ2-4	CSARARIQYF
TRBV10-3	TRBJ2-3	CAISPGDTQYF
TRBV25-1	TRBJ1-2	CASSDGQGNYGYTF
TRBV2	TRBJ2-3	CASSRSLADTQYF
TRBV7-3	TRBJ1-1	CASSLGRGLDTEAFF
TRBV5-1	TRBJ2-7	CASAGSHEQYF
TRBV2	TRBJ1-5	CATVGDGNQPQHF
TRBV9	TRBJ2-3	CASSVEAFADTQYF
TRBV7-2	TRBJ1-6	CASSLVADRSYSPLHF
TRBV7-9	TRBJ2-4	CASSLSQGENIQYF
TRBV2	TRBJ1-4	CASIEGGTNEKLFF
TRBV28	TRBJ1-4	CASSRTGTGLEKLFF
TRBV6-4	TRBJ1-6	CASSDSTGGNSPLHF
TRBV5-1	TRBJ1-3	CASSTGQQVSGNTIYF
TRBV9	TRBJ2-1	CASSVDGGDFSSYNEQFF
TRBV27	TRBJ2-7	CASRGSRTGGEQYF
TRBV9	TRBJ1-3	CASSVGLGVGNTIYF
TRBV5-5	TRBJ1-2	CASSQRRDANYGYTF
TRBV25-1	TRBJ1-1	CASSATQRANEAFF
TRBV7-9	TRBJ2-7	CASSLLAAGGPYEQYF
TRBV25-1	TRBJ1-4	CASSEFKGAGEKLFF
TRBV6-1	TRBJ2-1	CASSGGTSSLNEQFF
TRBV28	TRBJ1-1	CASSLTGDTEAFF
TRBV18	TRBJ1-5	CASSPGTGGHQPQHF
TRBV7-9	TRBJ2-1	CASSRGGLTYNEQFF
TRBV5-4	TRBJ2-7	CASSPGTASGEQYF
TRBV5-1	TRBJ1-1	CASSFSGSTWNTEAFF
TRBV5-1	TRBJ2-5	CASSLEASPETQYF
TRBV1	TRBJ2-1	CTSSSGLGRGWHDNEQFF